Listed here are 6 T cell receptor beta chains from one sample, sequenced in a study of CD8 T cells in Susac syndrome. With random hexamers, reverse transcription was performed on about 0.5 to 1 ug of RNA. Using its own MiXCR run on the immunoSEQ multiplex PCR reads, TCRdb lists one record per CDR3 protein. The repertoire holds some 400,000 distinct CDR3 sequences, with 75% to 90% as singletons. Sequenced sample: CD8+ T cells from PBMCs. The receptors stem from a human donor with multiple sclerosis.

The chain is built from TRBV11-2 and TRBJ1-1; maybe TRBD1 (5 bases). The CDR3 covers 15 residues. CDR1 is SGHAT, CDR2 FQNNGV, per germline. Trimming left V 6 bases short and J 1 base short, with 15 bases between. The CDR3 spells CASSSGRGENTEAFF. The CDR3 coding sequence is TGTGCCAGCAGTTCCGGTAGAGGGGAGAACACTGAAGCTTTCTTT.

The gene calls are TRBV27 and TRBJ2-5; D unresolved. Germline CDR1 is MNHEY and CDR2 is SMNVEV (reference sequence). There are 13 residues in the CDR3. V dropped 4 bases and J dropped 2 bases, with 8 bases sitting between them. CDR3 nucleotides: TGTGCCAGCAGTTCAAATTTACAAGAGACCCAGTACTTC. It yields the protein CASSSNLQETQYF.

This chain's CDR3 is CASSQTLGGGMNTEAFF. The CDR3 DNA reads TGCGCCAGCAGCCAAACCCTGGGGGGAGGGATGAACACTGAAGCTTTCTTT. The chain is built from TRBV4-1 and TRBJ1-1; D might be TRBD1 (5 bases). Germline values: CDR1 MGHRA, CDR2 YSYEKL. The CDR3 consists of 17 residues. The V end lost 2 bases, the J end lost 0 bases, and 16 bases lay between the germline ends.

The chain couples TRBV6-1 to TRBJ1-1; 10 positions agree with TRBD1. The CDR3 spans 14 residues. The ends lost 5 bases at V and 4 bases at J; junction bases unmatched: 4. Germline V lookup: CDR1 MNHNS, CDR2 SASEGT. DNA for the CDR3: TGTGCCAGCAGTCGGTGGACAGGGGGCACTGAAGCTTTCTTT. Translating it yields CASSRWTGGTEAFF.

The V call is TRBV4-1, the J call TRBJ1-1; 7 bases agree with TRBD1. The CDR3 totals 14 residues. Losses at the gene ends were 1 base for V and 7 bases for J; bases not matched to a gene: 6. Germline V CDR1 and CDR2: MGHRA, YSYEKL. CDR3: CASSQVVGTVEAFF. The CDR3 DNA sequence: TGCGCCAGCAGCCAAGTAGTAGGGACAGTTGAAGCTTTCTTT.

V is TRBV5-1 and J is TRBJ1-6; 7 bases map to TRBD1. The V and J ends lost 4 bases and 5 bases, in that order; junction bases with no gene match: 3. The CDR3 runs 14 residues. Germline V lookup: CDR1 SGHRS, CDR2 YFSETQ. CDR3 residues: CASSVGTDNSPLHF. The DNA for the CDR3 is TGCGCCAGCAGCGTCGGGACAGATAATTCACCCCTCCACTTT.